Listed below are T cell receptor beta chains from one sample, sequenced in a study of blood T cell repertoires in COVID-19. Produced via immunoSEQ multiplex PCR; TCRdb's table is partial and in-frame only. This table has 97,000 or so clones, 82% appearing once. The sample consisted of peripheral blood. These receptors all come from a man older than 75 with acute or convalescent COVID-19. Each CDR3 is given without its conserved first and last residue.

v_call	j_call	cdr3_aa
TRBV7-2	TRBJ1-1	ASSLGQNTEAF
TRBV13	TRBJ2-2	ASSFNPATGTGELF
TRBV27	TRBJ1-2	ASSSTGQRFYGYT
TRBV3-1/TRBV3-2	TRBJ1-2	ASSQEQGAAYGYT
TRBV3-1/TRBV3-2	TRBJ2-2	ASSRSGGNTGELF
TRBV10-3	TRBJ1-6	AISEGARNSPLH
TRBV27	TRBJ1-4	ASSRGGLDEKLF
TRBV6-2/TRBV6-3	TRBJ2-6	ASSYPSGQGSGANVLT
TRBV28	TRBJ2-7	ASTLGQLSYEQY
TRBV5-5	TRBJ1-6	ASSPILSSYNSPLH
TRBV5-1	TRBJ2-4	ASSAPGNIQY
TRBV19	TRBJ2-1	ASSQRYNEQF
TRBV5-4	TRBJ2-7	ASSPPGLAGGEQY
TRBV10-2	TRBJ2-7	ASSKQGGEQY
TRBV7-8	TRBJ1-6	ASSPPGQLNSPLH
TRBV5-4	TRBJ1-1	ASSLDRMNTEAF
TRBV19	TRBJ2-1	ATRKGGEGLPYNEQF
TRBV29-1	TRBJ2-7	SVGDRMGEQY
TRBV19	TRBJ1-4	ASSSRVEGPREKLF
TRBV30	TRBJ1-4	AWTPQGAINEKLF
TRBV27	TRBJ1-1	ASSLGGSWTEAF
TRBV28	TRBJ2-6	ASRIPLGTGGNSGANVLT